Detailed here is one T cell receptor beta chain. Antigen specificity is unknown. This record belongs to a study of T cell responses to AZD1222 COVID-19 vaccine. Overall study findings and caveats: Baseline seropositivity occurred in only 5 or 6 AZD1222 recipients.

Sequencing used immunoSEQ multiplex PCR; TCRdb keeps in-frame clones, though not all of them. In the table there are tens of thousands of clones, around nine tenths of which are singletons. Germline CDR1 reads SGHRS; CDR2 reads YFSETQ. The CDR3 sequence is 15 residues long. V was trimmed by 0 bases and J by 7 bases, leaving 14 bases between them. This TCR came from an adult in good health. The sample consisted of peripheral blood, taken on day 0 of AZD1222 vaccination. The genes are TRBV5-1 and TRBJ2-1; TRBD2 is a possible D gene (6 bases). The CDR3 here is CASSLDGSLGNEQFF. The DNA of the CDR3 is TGCGCCAGCAGCTTGGACGGGAGCCTGGGGAATGAGCAGTTCTTC.